The 20 T cell receptor beta chains given below trace back to one sample, sequenced in a study of blood T cell repertoires in COVID-19. TCRdb keeps only in-frame clones here, not all; method: immunoSEQ multiplex PCR. The table includes tens of thousands of clones, roughly nine tenths detected once. The specimen was peripheral blood. These receptor sequences come from a human donor in a cohort sampled during active COVID-19.

The V gene is TRBV4-1, the J gene TRBJ2-5, with a weak D call TRBD1 (5 bases). This CDR3 comprises 15 residues. The germline V gene has CDR1 MGHRA and CDR2 YSYEKL. V was shortened by 0 bases and J by 1 base, with 9 bases between the two germline ends. Here the CDR3 reads CASSQDRGIQETQYF. CDR3 nucleotide sequence: TGCGCCAGCAGCCAAGATAGGGGAATCCAAGAGACCCAGTACTTC.

The gene calls are TRBV7-9 and TRBJ2-7, with a possible D match to TRBD2 (6 bases). Trimming cost V 4 bases and J 4 bases, with 8 bases left between them. This CDR3 is 12 amino acids long. The germline V gene encodes CDR1 SEHNR and CDR2 FQNEAQ (reference sequence). CDR3 region: CASSSTSYEQYF. The DNA for the CDR3 is TGTGCCAGCAGCTCGACTAGTTACGAGCAGTACTTC.

This clone was seen more than once but under ten times. The chain is built from TRBV6-5 and TRBJ1-5, with a possible D match to TRBD1 (6 bases). Trimming pared 6 bases from V and 4 bases from J, leaving 13 bases between. Looked up from germline, CDR1 is MNHEY and CDR2 is SVGAGI. CDR3 size: 14 residues. CDR3 nucleotides: TGTGCCAGCAGGAAGACAGGAAGAAATCAGCCCCAGCATTTT. This translates into CASRKTGRNQPQHF.

The chain carries TRBV19 and TRBJ1-2; 7 bases are a match to TRBD1. Per the germline V gene, CDR1 is LNHDA and CDR2 is SQIVND (reference sequence). CDR3 size: 16 residues. The V segment lost 3 bases and the J segment 5 bases; nucleotides outside the gene matches: 12. CDR3 residues: CASSMDWDSLLYGYTF. CDR3 sequence (DNA): TGTGCCAGTAGTATGGATTGGGACAGCCTCCTTTATGGCTACACCTTC.

V and J are TRBV3-1 (or the pseudogene TRBV3-2) and TRBJ2-3; D unclear. CDR3 length: 15 amino acids. V was cut by 4 bases and J by 5 bases, with 16 bases left in between. Per the germline V gene, CDR1 is LGHDT and CDR2 is YNNKEL (reference sequence). The CDR3: CASSLSVGVGDTQYF. Here the CDR3 DNA reads TGTGCCAGCAGCCTGTCAGTGGGCGTGGGAGATACGCAGTATTTT.

J is TRBJ1-2 and V is TRBV7-8; 7 bases align to TRBD1. This CDR3 contains 15 residues. Germline CDR1 and CDR2: SGHVS and FQNEAQ. V gave up 0 bases and J gave up 7 bases; unmatched junction bases: 8. CDR3 residues: CASSLADRAFGGYTF. Here the CDR3 DNA reads TGTGCCAGCAGCTTAGCCGACAGGGCCTTTGGTGGCTACACCTTC. The entire variable domain, with the rest obtained from reference TRBV7-8 and TRBJ1-2, is as follows: GAGVSQSPRYKVAKRGQDVALRCDPISGHVSLFWYQQALGQGPEFLTYFQNEAQLDKSGLPSDRFFAERPEGSVSTLKIQRTQQEDSAVYLCASSLADRAFGGYTFGSGTRLTVV.

The chain links TRBV7-2 to TRBJ1-4; D remains unclear. This CDR3 has 14 residues. The germline gives CDR1 SGHTA, CDR2 FQGNSA. V was trimmed by 2 bases and J by 5 bases, leaving 9 bases between them. The CDR3 region is CASSLIAVNEKLFF. The CDR3 DNA reads TGTGCCAGCAGCTTAATAGCCGTCAATGAAAAACTGTTTTTT. Filled out from reference TRBV7-2 and TRBJ1-4, the complete variable domain reads GAGVSQSPSNKVTEKGKDVELRCDPISGHTALYWYRQSLGQGLEFLIYFQGNSAPDKSGLPSDRFSAERTGGSVSTLTIQRTQQEDSAVYLCASSLIAVNEKLFFGSGTQLSVL.

The chain employs TRBV28 and TRBJ2-1, with 13 nucleotides matching TRBD2. Per germline, CDR1 MDHEN and CDR2 SYDVKM. With V trimmed by 3 bases and J by 5 bases, 4 bases remained unmatched. This CDR3 has 16 residues. The CDR3 protein is CASSLGTSGINNEQFF. CDR3 coding DNA: TGTGCCAGCAGTTTGGGGACTAGCGGGATTAACAATGAGCAGTTCTTC.

As DNA, the CDR3 is TGTGCCAGTAGTGTCGGGAGGACCGGGGGTAATGAGCAGTTCTTC. Translation gives CASSVGRTGGNEQFF. The V call is TRBV19, the J call TRBJ2-1; 7 bases line up with TRBD2. The CDR3 extends over 15 amino acids. Germline loops: CDR1 LNHDA, CDR2 SQIVND (reference sequence). J gave up 7 bases and V 5 bases, and 11 bases lay outside the gene matches.

The V and J genes are TRBV30 and TRBJ2-2; a possible D gene is TRBD1 (6 bases). Germline V gene lookup returns CDR1 GTSNPN and CDR2 SVGIG (reference sequence). CDR3 size: 14 residues. CDR3 sequence (DNA): TGTGCTTACCCCGGGACACTGAACACCGGGGAGCTGTTTTTT. Translation gives CAYPGTLNTGELFF.

This clone showed up just once. The V gene is TRBV5-1, the J gene TRBJ2-1; tentatively, D is TRBD2 (6 bases). The ends were cut back, 0 bases at V and 0 bases at J, with 10 bases in the middle. The germline V gene encodes CDR1 SGHRS and CDR2 YFSETQ. The CDR3 is 16 residues long. The CDR3 here is CASSLAGGNSYNEQFF. CDR3 in DNA: TGCGCCAGCAGCTTGGCCGGGGGTAACTCCTACAATGAGCAGTTCTTC.

The V call is TRBV15, the J call TRBJ1-1; D might be TRBD1 (5 bases). This CDR3 spans 14 amino acids. The ends were cut back, 2 bases at V and 4 bases at J, with 11 bases in the middle. Germline V gene lookup returns CDR1 LNHNV and CDR2 YYDKDF (reference sequence). DNA for the CDR3: TGTGCCACCAGCAGACGGGGGGGATTCACTGAAGCTTTCTTT. As protein: CATSRRGGFTEAFF.

The V call is TRBV9, the J call TRBJ2-1; the match to TRBD2 covers 8 bases. Germline V CDR1 and CDR2: SGDLS, YYNGEE. The CDR3 has 16 residues. Trimming cost V 0 bases and J 3 bases; bases outside gene matches: 5. CDR3 region: CASSVVGSGDYNEQFF. The CDR3 region has the DNA TGTGCCAGCAGCGTAGTTGGTAGCGGGGACTACAATGAGCAGTTCTTC.

The chain joins TRBV19 to TRBJ2-1, with 14 bases that match TRBD2. The CDR3 length is 15 residues. From germline, CDR1 is LNHDA and CDR2 SQIVND (reference sequence). V dropped 0 bases and J dropped 14; count of bases not matched to a gene: 6. The CDR3 coding sequence is TGTGCCAGTAGTATAGACGGCGGGACTAGCGGGAGAAAGTTCTTC. Its translation: CASSIDGGTSGRKFF.

The V call is TRBV9, the J call TRBJ1-4; D is unclear. CDR1 SGDLS and CDR2 YYNGEE come from the germline V gene. This CDR3 has 14 amino acids. V lost 3 bases to trimming and J lost 3 bases, with 9 bases between them. The CDR3 coding sequence is TGTGCCAGCAGCGCCAGGATCTCTAATGAAAAACTGTTTTTT. It translates to CASSARISNEKLFF.

V is TRBV7-2 and J is TRBJ2-5; 13 bases agree with TRBD2. The CDR3 spans 17 residues. CDR1 is SGHTA, CDR2 FQGNSA, per germline. J was trimmed by 3 bases and V by 5 bases; bases with no gene match: 9. This CDR3 is CASSLWGTSGREETQYF. The CDR3 coding sequence is TGTGCCAGCAGCCTTTGGGGAACTAGCGGGAGGGAAGAGACCCAGTACTTC.

This chain's CDR3 is CATSRDIGNTDTQYF. The CDR3 region has the DNA TGTGCCACCAGCAGAGATATTGGCAACACAGATACGCAGTATTTT. This rearrangement joins TRBV15 to TRBJ2-3; no definite D call. The CDR3 has 15 amino acids. The germline CDR1 and CDR2 sequences are LNHNV and YYDKDF (reference sequence). V shed 0 bases and J shed 2 bases, with 9 bases lying between them.

V gene TRBV9 combines with J gene TRBJ1-2; TRBD1 matches 9 bases. This CDR3 has 15 residues. Germline V gene lookup returns CDR1 SGDLS and CDR2 YYNGEE. V lost 2 bases and J lost 4; bases outside the gene matches: 6. Written as DNA, the CDR3 is TGTGCCAGCAGCGTCTCCGGGACAGGGACCTATGGCTACACCTTC. Its translation: CASSVSGTGTYGYTF.

This chain links TRBV14 with TRBJ2-5; TRBD2 might be the D (5 bases). The V end was cut by 4 bases, the J end by 5 bases, with 14 bases between. The germline CDR1 and CDR2 sequences are SGHDN and FVKESK. The CDR3 runs to 14 residues. Here the CDR3 reads CASSPRRMAETQYF. CDR3 DNA sequence: TGTGCCAGCAGCCCTAGGAGGATGGCCGAGACCCAGTACTTC. The whole variable domain, filled in from reference TRBV14 and TRBJ2-5, reads EAGVTQFPSHSVIEKGQTVTLRCDPISGHDNLYWYRRVMGKEIKFLLHFVKESKQDESGMPNNRFLAERTGGTYSTLKVQPAELEDSGVYFCASSPRRMAETQYFGPGTRLLVL.

The chain has TRBV18 and TRBJ2-3; D might be TRBD2 (6 bases). CDR1 is KGHSH and CDR2 is LQKENI in the germline V gene. This CDR3 comprises 16 residues. Trimming left V 2 bases short and J 4 bases short, with 16 bases between. The CDR3 DNA follows: TGTGCCAGCTCACCAAGGGCGGGATTGTTTTCAGATACGCAGTATTTT. This encodes CASSPRAGLFSDTQYF.